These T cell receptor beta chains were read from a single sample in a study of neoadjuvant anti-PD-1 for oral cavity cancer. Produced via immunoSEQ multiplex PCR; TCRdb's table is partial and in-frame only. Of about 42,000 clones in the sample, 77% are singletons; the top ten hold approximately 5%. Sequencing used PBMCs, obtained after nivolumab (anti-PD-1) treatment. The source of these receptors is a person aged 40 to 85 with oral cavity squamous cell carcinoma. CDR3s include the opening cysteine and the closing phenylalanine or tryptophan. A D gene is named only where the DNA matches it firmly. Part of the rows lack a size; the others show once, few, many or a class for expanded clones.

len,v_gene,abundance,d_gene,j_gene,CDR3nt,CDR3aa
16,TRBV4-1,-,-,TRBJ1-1,TGCGCCAGCAGCCAAGCCACACTTGGGGCGGCCGGGGAAGCTTTCTTT,CASSQATLGAAGEAFF
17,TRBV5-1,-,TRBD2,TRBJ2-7,TGCGCCAGCAGCCTGGGAAGGGGGACTAGCGGGAAAGACGAGCAGTACTTC,CASSLGRGTSGKDEQYF
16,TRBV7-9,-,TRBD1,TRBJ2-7,TGTGCCAGCAGCTTACCGCCCGGGACAGGGGGCTACGAGCAGTACTTC,CASSLPPGTGGYEQYF
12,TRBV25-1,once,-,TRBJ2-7,TGTGCCAGCAGTCCCACCTTTTCCGAGCAGTACTTC,CASSPTFSEQYF
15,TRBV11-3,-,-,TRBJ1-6,TGTGCCAGCAGCTCCCGGACGGTGCCGAATTCACCCCTCCACTTT,CASSSRTVPNSPLHF
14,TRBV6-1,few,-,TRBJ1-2,TGTGCCAGCAGTGAAGTCCGGCCCCCCTATGGCTACACCTTC,CASSEVRPPYGYTF
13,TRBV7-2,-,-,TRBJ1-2,TGTGCCAGCAGCTCCACGGACAGTAGGAGCTACACCTTC,CASSSTDSRSYTF
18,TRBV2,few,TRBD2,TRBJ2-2,TGTGCCAGCAGCGGGACTAGCGGGGCCCTCGCGAACACCGGGGAGCTGTTTTTT,CASSGTSGALANTGELFF
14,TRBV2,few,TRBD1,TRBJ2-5,TGTGCCAGCAGTGACCGTGGGACAGCCATAGCCCAGTACTTC,CASSDRGTAIAQYF
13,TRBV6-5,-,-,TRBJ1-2,TGTGCCAGCAGTTTCGGCCCGACGAATGGCTACACCTTC,CASSFGPTNGYTF
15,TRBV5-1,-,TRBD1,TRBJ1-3,TGCGCCAGCATGTCCGGCAGGGGGCCTGGAAACACCATATATTTT,CASMSGRGPGNTIYF
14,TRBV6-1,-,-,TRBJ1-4,TGTGCCAGCCTCCATAGGGGCCCGAATGAAAAACTGTTTTTT,CASLHRGPNEKLFF
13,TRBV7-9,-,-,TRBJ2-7,TGTGCCAGCAGCTTGGGACCTACGGACGAGCAGTACTTC,CASSLGPTDEQYF
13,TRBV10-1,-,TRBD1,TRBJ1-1,TGCGCCAGCAAAGGGACAGGGGCCGCTGAAGCTTTCTTT,CASKGTGAAEAFF
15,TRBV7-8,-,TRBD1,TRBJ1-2,TGTGCCAGCAGCTCACGCCTTGGGGACAGGTCTGGCTACACCTTC,CASSSRLGDRSGYTF
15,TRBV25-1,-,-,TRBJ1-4,TGTGCCAGCAGTGAATTGAAGGGCAGTTCTTACAAACTGTTTTTT,CASSELKGSSYKLFF
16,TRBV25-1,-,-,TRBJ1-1,TGTGCCAGCAGTGCCCGGACGGGGAAAGGGAGCACTGAAGCTTTCTTT,CASSARTGKGSTEAFF
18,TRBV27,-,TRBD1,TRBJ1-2,TGTGCCAGCAGTTTAAGGGGTGAGGCAGGGACAGCTAACTATGGCTACACCTTC,CASSLRGEAGTANYGYTF
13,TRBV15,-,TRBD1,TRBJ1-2,TGTGCCACCAGGACAGGGTTAGACTATGGCTACACCTTC,CATRTGLDYGYTF
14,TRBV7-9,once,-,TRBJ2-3,TGTGCCAGCAGCTTAGCCAAAAAGGGGGATACGCAGTATTTT,CASSLAKKGDTQYF
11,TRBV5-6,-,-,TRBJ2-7,TGTGCCAGCAGCTCTCTTTACGAGCAGTACTTC,CASSSLYEQYF
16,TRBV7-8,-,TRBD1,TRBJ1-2,TGTGCCAGCAGCCTCCGGACAGGGGGGTCGAGAGGTGGCTACACCTTC,CASSLRTGGSRGGYTF
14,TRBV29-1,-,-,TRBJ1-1,TGCAGCGTTCCCTCGGCGGGGAGGCACACTGAAGCTTTCTTT,CSVPSAGRHTEAFF
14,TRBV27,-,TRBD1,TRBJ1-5,TGTGCCAGCCGTCGGACAGGGGGCAAGCAGCCCCAGCATTTT,CASRRTGGKQPQHF
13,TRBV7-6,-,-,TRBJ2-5,TGTGCCAGCAGCCCTGGGTGGAAAGAGACCCAGTACTTC,CASSPGWKETQYF
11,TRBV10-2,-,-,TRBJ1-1,TGCGCCAGCAGTGAAAACACTGAAGCTTTCTTT,CASSENTEAFF
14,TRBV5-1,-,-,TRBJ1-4,TGCGCCAGCAGCTTGAGGGGCCTGGGGGAAAAACTGTTTTTT,CASSLRGLGEKLFF